The 6 T cell receptor beta chains listed next were all sequenced from one sample in a study of blood T cells in healthy people across ages. PCR was performed a second time for about 7 to 11 cycles using a sample-barcoded 5' primer and a J-beta primer mix. TCRdb used MiXCR to reprocess the 5' RACE reads, holding one entry per CDR3 protein. Of 1.5 million to 2 million distinct CDR3 sequences listed, 28% are singletons. Sequenced input: blood. The receptors were sampled from a young woman in good health.

The V and J genes are TRBV6-6 and TRBJ1-5; tentatively, D is TRBD1 (5 bases). CDR1 MNHNY and CDR2 SVGAGI come from the germline V gene (reference sequence). Trimming shortened V by 2 bases and J by 9 bases, and 14 bases separated the two germline ends. There are 14 residues in the CDR3. CDR3 sequence (DNA): TGTGCCAGCAGTTACGCGCCAGGGTGGAGGCCCCAGCATTTT. It is translated as CASSYAPGWRPQHF.

There are many counts of this clonotype. The chain has TRBV7-2 and TRBJ2-1, with 14 positions matching TRBD2. Per the germline V gene, CDR1 is SGHTA and CDR2 is FQGNSA. The ends lost 4 bases at V and 9 bases at J; junction bases unmatched: 11. This CDR3 has 17 amino acids. CDR3 in amino acids: CASSSKGLAGVSGEQFF. In nucleotides, the CDR3 is TGTGCCAGCAGCTCCAAGGGACTAGCGGGAGTCAGCGGTGAGCAGTTCTTC.

This chain connects TRBV5-1 to TRBJ1-5; D unresolved. Trimming removed 7 bases from V and 4 bases from J, with 15 bases in between. Germline V gene data show CDR1 as SGHRS and CDR2 as YFSETQ. This CDR3 comprises 14 residues. The CDR3 sequence is CASARGPGNQPQHF. CDR3 coding DNA: TGCGCCAGCGCTCGAGGACCGGGGAATCAGCCCCAGCATTTT.

This clonotype came up a few times. CDR3: CASSFSPSLAADTQYF. The CDR3 nucleotides are TGTGCCAGCAGTTTTTCGCCCTCACTAGCAGCAGATACGCAGTATTTT. The chain joins TRBV12-3 or TRBV12-4 to TRBJ2-3, with a possible D match to TRBD2 (6 bases). V dropped 3 bases and J dropped 4 bases, with 17 bases sitting between them. This CDR3 has 16 amino acids.

This clonotype has a count of ten or more. The chain combines TRBV7-8 with TRBJ2-6; either TRBD1 or TRBD2 may fit D (5 bases each). Germline CDR1 is SGHVS and CDR2 is FQNEAQ. The CDR3 is 16 residues long. V was shortened by 5 bases and J by 0 bases, with 11 bases between the two germline ends. The CDR3 coding sequence is TGTGCCAGCAGCACGAGGGGCTTCTCTGGGGCCAACGTCCTGACTTTC. Protein: CASSTRGFSGANVLTF.

The count of this clonotype is one. One junction end disagrees with the germline gene, perhaps due to a read error. The genes are TRBV7-2 and TRBJ2-7, with 7 positions matching TRBD1. CDR1 and CDR2 (germline): SGHTA, FQGNSA. There are 16 residues in the CDR3. The CDR3 DNA sequence: TGTGCCAGCAGCTTATGGGGACGGGACAGCTCCTACGAGCTGTACTTC. Encoded protein: CASSLWGRDSSYELYF. The full variable domain, completed using reference TRBV7-2 and TRBJ2-7, is GAGVSQSPSNKVTEKGKDVELRCDPISGHTALYWYRQSLGQGLEFLIYFQGNSAPDKSGLPSDRFSAERTGGSVSTLTIQRTQQEDSAVYLCASSLWGRDSSYELYFGPGTRLTVT.